The 31 T cell receptor beta chains presented below share a single source sample, sequenced in a study of blood T cell repertoires in COVID-19. TCRdb's table, derived via immunoSEQ multiplex PCR, lists solely in-frame clones and lacks some. The sample records approximately 230,000 clones, nearly 90% being singletons. The sequencing sample was made of peripheral blood. The receptor set was obtained from a young man with active or convalescent COVID-19.

The chain links TRBV19 to TRBJ2-5, with 8 nucleotides matching TRBD1. The CDR3 consists of 15 residues. CDR1 is LNHDA and CDR2 is SQIVND in the germline V gene (reference sequence). The V segment lost 1 base and the J segment 0 bases; nucleotides outside the gene matches: 1. The chain's CDR3 is CASSIGQGYQETQYF. The CDR3 DNA is TGTGCCAGTAGTATAGGACAGGGGTACCAAGAGACCCAGTACTTC.

This clone appeared a single time. The genes are TRBV3-1 (or the pseudogene TRBV3-2) and TRBJ2-1; possibly TRBD1 for D (6 bases). CDR1 is LGHDT and CDR2 is YNNKEL in the germline V gene (reference sequence). The CDR3 extends over 15 amino acids. V was cut by 3 bases and J by 3 bases, with 12 bases left in between. CDR3 sequence reads: CASSHWTAFYNEQFF. The CDR3, as DNA: TGTGCCAGCAGCCATTGGACAGCCTTCTACAATGAGCAGTTCTTC.

V usage is TRBV5-6 and J usage is TRBJ2-1, with D unresolved. The CDR3 has 16 amino acids. V was pared by 0 bases and J by 2 bases, with 12 bases between. Germline V CDR1 and CDR2: SGHDT, YYEEEE. The CDR3: CASSLEVSQAYNEQFF. The CDR3 DNA is TGTGCCAGCAGCTTGGAAGTCTCCCAGGCCTACAATGAGCAGTTCTTC.

This chain joins TRBV10-3 and TRBJ2-1; weak D call: TRBD1 (8 bases). Germline loops: CDR1 ENHRY, CDR2 SYGVKD. Trimming removed 6 bases at V and 7 bases at J, with 16 bases between. The CDR3 has 14 residues. In nucleotides, the CDR3 is TGTGCCATCAGGGGTACAGGGGGGGAGAATGAGCAGTTCTTC. It yields the protein CAIRGTGGENEQFF.

The chain combines TRBV5-1 with TRBJ1-2, with D possibly matching TRBD1 (6 bases). V was pared by 7 bases and J by 7 bases, with 23 bases between. The CDR3 totals 15 residues. Per germline, CDR1 SGHRS and CDR2 YFSETQ. The CDR3 DNA is TGCGCCAGCCGGATCGGGGGGCCAAAGTTGGGTGGCTACACCTTC. Translating gives CASRIGGPKLGGYTF.

The rearrangement joins TRBV10-3 to TRBJ1-2; D gene unclear. The CDR3 runs 12 residues. Germline CDR1 and CDR2: ENHRY and SYGVKD. V was shortened by 2 bases and J by 6 bases, with 7 bases between the two germline ends. CDR3 region: CAISEEKHGYTF. Here the CDR3 DNA reads TGTGCCATCAGTGAGGAGAAACATGGCTACACCTTC.

This chain uses TRBV27 with TRBJ1-1; tentatively, D is TRBD1 (6 bases). Germline V lookup: CDR1 MNHEY, CDR2 SMNVEV (reference sequence). This CDR3 comprises 16 residues. With 1 base removed from V and 4 bases from J, the gap between germline ends came to 16 bases. The CDR3 sequence: CASSLFTGLGFTEAFF. CDR3 nucleotide sequence: TGTGCCAGCAGTTTATTTACAGGGTTGGGTTTCACTGAAGCTTTCTTT.

The chain recombines TRBV2 with TRBJ2-3, with a weak D call TRBD2 (6 bases). V was clipped by 6 bases and J by 1 base, with 11 bases between them. Germline V CDR1 and CDR2: SNHLY, FYNNEI. This CDR3 is 14 amino acids long. CDR3 in DNA: TGTGCCAGCAGCAAGGAGGGTGGCACAGATACGCAGTATTTT. The encoded protein is CASSKEGGTDTQYF.

The chain uses TRBV9 and TRBJ2-7, with D possibly TRBD2 on 5 matching bases. V lost 0 bases and J lost 7, with 14 bases in between. The CDR3 length is 14 residues. The germline V gene has CDR1 SGDLS and CDR2 YYNGEE. The CDR3 sequence is CASSVGTDSGEQYF. In DNA form, the CDR3 reads TGTGCCAGCAGCGTAGGGACGGACTCGGGGGAGCAGTACTTC.

The V and J genes are TRBV6-4 and TRBJ2-3; possibly TRBD2 for D (6 bases). V lost 2 bases, J lost 2 bases, and 8 bases lay in between. The CDR3 has 14 residues. From germline, CDR1 is MRHNA and CDR2 SNTAGT. The DNA of the CDR3 is TGTGCCAGCAGTGACGGGGGGATCACAGATACGCAGTATTTT. Its translation: CASSDGGITDTQYF.

V and J are TRBV19 and TRBJ2-1, with TRBD2 matching 8 bases. Losses at the gene ends were 10 bases for V and 1 base for J; bases not matched to a gene: 15. Germline values: CDR1 LNHDA, CDR2 SQIVND (reference sequence). This CDR3 contains 17 residues. CDR3: CATLGRRGARSYNEQFF. The CDR3 bases are TGTGCCACCCTCGGTCGGCGGGGGGCCAGGTCCTACAATGAGCAGTTCTTC.

The rearrangement links TRBV15 to TRBJ1-5; tentatively, D is TRBD1 (5 bases). V gave up 7 bases and J gave up 0 bases, with 13 bases separating them. The CDR3 has 15 residues. CDR1 and CDR2 (germline): LNHNV, YYDKDF (reference sequence). DNA of the CDR3: TGTGCCACCAAGGATGGACATTATAGCAATCAGCCCCAGCATTTT. Residues: CATKDGHYSNQPQHF. Variable domain in full (rest from reference TRBV15 and TRBJ1-5): DAMVIQNPRYQVTQFGKPVTLSCSQTLNHNVMYWYQQKSSQAPKLLFHYYDKDFNNEADTPDNFQSRRPNTSFCFLDIRSPGLGDTAMYLCATKDGHYSNQPQHFGDGTRLSIL.

This chain links TRBV2 with TRBJ2-1; possibly TRBD2 for D (6 bases). Per the germline V gene, CDR1 is SNHLY and CDR2 is FYNNEI. The CDR3 consists of 14 residues. V was clipped by 4 bases and J by 7 bases, with 14 bases between them. CDR3 amino acids: CASSVIWGVNEQFF. CDR3 DNA: TGTGCCAGCAGTGTAATCTGGGGGGTGAATGAGCAGTTCTTC.

The chain uses TRBV5-8 and TRBJ2-1; 11 nucleotides agree with TRBD2. The germline V gene has CDR1 SGHTS and CDR2 YDEGEE. CDR3 length equals 17 residues. The V segment lost 2 bases and the J segment 8 bases; nucleotides outside the gene matches: 12. CDR3 region: CASSFPWASGRQDEQFF. The CDR3 nucleotides are TGTGCCAGCAGCTTTCCGTGGGCTAGCGGGAGGCAGGATGAGCAGTTCTTC.

This chain connects TRBV6-2 or TRBV6-3 to TRBJ2-7; 7 bases fit TRBD2. The V gene's germline CDR1 is MNHEY and CDR2 SVGEGT. V lost 2 bases to trimming and J lost 2 bases; unmatched junction nucleotides: 6. This CDR3 contains 15 residues. The CDR3 is CASSYRRGRPYEQYF. CDR3 DNA sequence: TGTGCCAGCAGTTACCGTCGCGGGAGACCCTACGAGCAGTACTTC.

The chain is built from TRBV18 and TRBJ1-1; possibly TRBD1 for D (6 bases). Germline CDR1 reads KGHSH; CDR2 reads LQKENI. CDR3 length equals 16 residues. Trimming shortened V by 2 bases and J by 7 bases, and 20 bases separated the two germline ends. In DNA, the CDR3 is TGTGCCAGCTCACCAATAGGACCCTCGACAGGCAGTGAAGCTTTCTTT. Its translation: CASSPIGPSTGSEAFF.

The rearrangement links TRBV6-6 to TRBJ2-7; weak D call: TRBD1 (5 bases). Trimming cost V 1 base and J 4 bases, with 11 bases left between them. Germline V gene sequence: CDR1 MNHNY, CDR2 SVGAGI (reference sequence). The CDR3 covers 14 residues. The CDR3 loop is CASSYYAGLYEQYF. The CDR3 region has the DNA TGTGCCAGCAGTTACTATGCAGGGTTATACGAGCAGTACTTC.

J is TRBJ2-1 and V is TRBV2; 7 bases are shared with TRBD1. The V gene's germline CDR1 is SNHLY and CDR2 FYNNEI. J gave up 0 bases and V 2 bases, and 4 bases lay outside the gene matches. This CDR3 has 16 amino acids. As DNA, the CDR3 is TGTGCCAGCAGTGAACAGGGGGTGAACTCCTACAATGAGCAGTTCTTC. It specifies CASSEQGVNSYNEQFF.

The chain is built from TRBV13 and TRBJ2-5; the match to TRBD1 covers 12 bases. Trimming cost V 4 bases and J 5 bases; bases outside gene matches: 5. This CDR3 contains 15 residues. Germline CDR1 PRHDT, CDR2 FYEKMQ (reference sequence). CDR3 sequence (DNA): TGTGCCAGCAGCTCGGGACAGGGGGCGGTCGAGACCCAGTACTTC. Its protein is CASSSGQGAVETQYF.

The chain is built from TRBV19 and TRBJ2-7, with a weak D call TRBD2 (6 bases). This CDR3 has 14 residues. From germline, CDR1 is LNHDA and CDR2 SQIVND (reference sequence). V lost 4 bases, J lost 1 base, and 11 bases lay in between. The CDR3 DNA sequence: TGTGCCAGTAGTACAATAGCGGAATCCTACGAGCAGTACTTC. It encodes CASSTIAESYEQYF. The entire variable domain, with the rest obtained from reference TRBV19 and TRBJ2-7, is as follows: DGGITQSPKYLFRKEGQNVTLSCEQNLNHDAMYWYRQDPGQGLRLIYYSQIVNDFQKGDIAEGYSVSREKKESFPLTVTSAQKNPTAFYLCASSTIAESYEQYFGPGTRLTVT.

The chain has TRBV7-9 and TRBJ2-1; D is ambiguous. Germline lookup yields CDR1 SEHNR and CDR2 FQNEAQ (reference sequence). This CDR3 has 13 residues. Trimming shortened V by 2 bases and J by 6 bases, and 8 bases separated the two germline ends. The CDR3 region is CASSLNPGNEQFF. The CDR3 DNA is TGTGCCAGCAGCTTAAACCCGGGCAATGAGCAGTTCTTC. Full variable domain (outside the CDR3, taken from reference TRBV7-9 and TRBJ2-1): DTGVSQNPRHKITKRGQNVTFRCDPISEHNRLYWYRQTLGQGPEFLTYFQNEAQLEKSRLLSDRFSAERPKGSFSTLEIQRTEQGDSAMYLCASSLNPGNEQFFGPGTRLTVL.

V and J are TRBV18 and TRBJ1-6; possibly TRBD1 for D (6 bases). From germline, CDR1 is KGHSH and CDR2 LQKENI. This CDR3 is built from 14 residues. Trimming left V 1 base short and J 10 bases short, with 11 bases between. In nucleotides, the CDR3 is TGTGCCAGCTCACCACAGCAGGGGTGGTCACCCCTCCACTTT. It yields the protein CASSPQQGWSPLHF.

The chain has TRBV10-3 and TRBJ2-1, with TRBD2 matching over 7 bases. CDR1 and CDR2 from the germline V gene are ENHRY and SYGVKD. The V segment lost 1 base and the J segment 4 bases; nucleotides outside the gene matches: 10. This CDR3 contains 17 residues. DNA of the CDR3: TGTGCCATCAGTGAGTTGGGGGGGAGCGGAAGTTACAATGAGCAGTTCTTC. Residues: CAISELGGSGSYNEQFF.

The chain employs TRBV2 and TRBJ2-5; the match to TRBD2 covers 14 bases. The CDR3 has 13 amino acids. J lost 7 bases, V lost 8 bases, and 3 bases had no gene match. Per the germline V gene, CDR1 is SNHLY and CDR2 is FYNNEI. The CDR3 bases are TGTGCCAGCGGGACTAGCGGGAGAGGGACCCAGTACTTC. Protein product: CASGTSGRGTQYF.

The V and J genes are TRBV5-4 and TRBJ2-3, with a weak D call TRBD2 (7 bases). The ends were cut back, 0 bases at V and 4 bases at J, with 18 bases in the middle. The CDR3 spans 17 residues. CDR1 and CDR2 (germline): SGHNT, YYREEE (reference sequence). In DNA, the CDR3 is TGTGCCAGCAGCTTGGTGAATGGGGGCGGGAGCGCAGATACGCAGTATTTT. Protein product: CASSLVNGGGSADTQYF.

This clone has only a few counts. One junction end does not reproduce the germline sequence, and a read error may be involved. The V call is TRBV12-3 or TRBV12-4, the J call TRBJ1-2, with D perhaps matching TRBD1 (5 bases). This CDR3 has 11 amino acids. The CDR3 coding sequence is TGTGCCAGCAGTTTAGCCAGGGAAGTCTTCTTC. It is translated as CASSLAREVFF.

The rearrangement joins TRBV5-1 to TRBJ1-3, with 12 bases identical to TRBD1. The CDR3 runs 21 residues. In germline, CDR1 is SGHRS, CDR2 YFSETQ. V gave up 0 bases and J gave up 0 bases; unmatched junction bases: 13. In nucleotides, the CDR3 is TGCGCCAGCAGCTTGGAATCGGGGACAGGGGGCCTCACCGACTCTGGAAACACCATATATTTT. Protein product: CASSLESGTGGLTDSGNTIYF.

The CDR3 protein is CASSLGTVNSPLHF. CDR3 DNA sequence: TGTGCCAGCAGCTTAGGGACAGTAAATTCACCCCTCCACTTT. The chain carries TRBV13 and TRBJ1-6, with a tentative D call TRBD1 (5 bases). Germline CDR1 PRHDT, CDR2 FYEKMQ (reference sequence). The CDR3 has 14 amino acids. Trimming removed 0 bases at V and 7 bases at J, with 7 bases between.

This clone was picked up one time. The V and J genes are TRBV28 and TRBJ1-3, with unresolved D. The germline gives CDR1 MDHEN, CDR2 SYDVKM. Trimming took 4 bases from V and 0 from J, leaving 10 bases between them. There are 15 residues in the CDR3. The CDR3 region is CASSSGLHSGNTIYF. DNA for the CDR3: TGTGCCAGCAGTTCAGGACTGCACTCTGGAAACACCATATATTTT.

The chain couples TRBV19 to TRBJ1-1; D is perhaps TRBD1 (5 bases). Trimming pared 5 bases from V and 0 bases from J, leaving 10 bases between. The CDR3 runs 14 residues. The V gene's germline CDR1 is LNHDA and CDR2 SQIVND (reference sequence). The CDR3 here is CASSRGQLNTEAFF. CDR3 nucleotides: TGTGCCAGTAGTCGAGGACAACTGAACACTGAAGCTTTCTTT.

The rearrangement joins TRBV11-2 to TRBJ1-3; TRBD1 aligns across 7 bases. Germline assignment: CDR1 SGHAT and CDR2 FQNNGV. The V segment lost 3 bases and the J segment 2 bases; nucleotides outside the gene matches: 4. CDR3 length equals 15 residues. The CDR3: CASSFSGGTGNTIYF. In DNA form, the CDR3 reads TGTGCCAGCAGCTTCTCAGGGGGGACTGGAAACACCATATATTTT.